This passage covers 17 T cell receptor beta chains from one sample sequenced in a study of cytomegalovirus exposure and HLA in healthy donors. Primers: 60 Vbeta forward and 13 Jbeta reverse. Sequencing was performed with immunoSEQ multiplex PCR; in TCRdb, only in-frame clones are kept and a portion is missing. The repertoire holds roughly 170,000 clones, with around 80% as singletons. The sample was PBMCs. The receptors were sampled from a girl aged 2-10 years in good health and CMV-seropositive.

The chain joins TRBV2 to TRBJ2-2; no firm D call. Germline V gives CDR1 SNHLY, CDR2 FYNNEI. V shed 4 bases and J shed 8 bases, with 8 bases lying between them. CDR3 length equals 12 residues. CDR3 DNA: TGTGCCAGCAGTGTATACCGGGGGGAGCTGTTTTTT. This sequence encodes CASSVYRGELFF. The variable domain in full, with the rest retrieved from reference TRBV2 and TRBJ2-2, is EPEVTQTPSHQVTQMGQEVILRCVPISNHLYFYWYRQILGQKVEFLVSFYNNEISEKSEIFDDQFSVERPDGSNFTLKIRSTKLEDSAMYFCASSVYRGELFFGEGSRLTVL.

The chain's CDR3 is CASTPGQGNQPQHF. CDR3 nucleotide sequence: TGTGCCAGTACCCCGGGACAGGGAAATCAGCCCCAGCATTTT. This rearrangement joins TRBV19 to TRBJ1-5; 9 bases align to TRBD1. V dropped 7 bases and J dropped 4; count of bases not matched to a gene: 5. CDR3 length equals 14 residues. Germline V gene data show CDR1 as LNHDA and CDR2 as SQIVND (reference sequence).

The chain has TRBV30 and TRBJ1-5, with D maybe TRBD1 (5 bases). Germline assignment: CDR1 GTSNPN and CDR2 SVGIG (reference sequence). The germline V and J ends were trimmed by 4 bases and 3 bases, with 10 bases remaining between them. This CDR3 region has 13 residues. The CDR3 reads CAWKDSYNQPQHF. Here the CDR3 DNA reads TGTGCCTGGAAAGACAGCTACAATCAGCCCCAGCATTTT.

V and J are TRBV2 and TRBJ1-3; D is undetermined. The length of the CDR3 is 14 residues. Deletions cut 7 bases from V and 0 bases from J, with 10 bases between. The V gene's germline CDR1 is SNHLY and CDR2 FYNNEI. In DNA form, the CDR3 reads TGTGCCAGCAACGGGGATATCTCTGGAAACACCATATATTTT. Its translation: CASNGDISGNTIYF.

This rearrangement joins TRBV18 to TRBJ2-5, with no clear D. The ends were cut back, 5 bases at V and 5 bases at J, with 9 bases in the middle. The CDR3 totals 12 residues. Germline V gene data show CDR1 as KGHSH and CDR2 as LQKENI. CDR3 amino acids: CASSGPVETQYF. The CDR3 DNA sequence: TGTGCCAGCTCAGGGCCGGTGGAGACCCAGTACTTC.

The chain uses TRBV27 and TRBJ2-5; TRBD1 agrees at 7 bases. The better agreement between TRBJ2-7 and the DNA end casts doubt on the J call. The CDR3 covers 15 residues. Germline assignment: CDR1 MNHEY and CDR2 SMNVEV (reference sequence). The CDR3 region is CASSLRTGSSYEQYF. The CDR3 DNA follows: TGTGCCAGCAGTTTACGGACAGGCAGCTCCTACGAGCAGTACTTC.

The rearrangement links TRBV6-6 to TRBJ2-7; the D gene is possibly TRBD1 (6 bases). From germline, CDR1 is MNHNY and CDR2 SVGAGI (reference sequence). The CDR3 spans 15 residues. The V and J ends lost 5 bases and 0 bases respectively, with 14 bases between them. The CDR3 is CASSPGQSSSYEQYF. The DNA for the CDR3 is TGTGCCAGCAGTCCCGGACAGTCGAGCTCCTACGAGCAGTACTTC.

This chain joins TRBV19 and TRBJ2-1; D call uncertain. The length of the CDR3 is 13 residues. Germline CDR1 LNHDA, CDR2 SQIVND (reference sequence). The V and J ends lost 5 bases and 4 bases respectively, with 9 bases between them. CDR3 DNA sequence: TGTGCCAGTAGTCCCCCCGGGTACAATGAGCAGTTCTTC. Its protein is CASSPPGYNEQFF.

V gene TRBV23-1 combines with J gene TRBJ2-7; maybe TRBD2 (6 bases). TRBV23-1 is classed as an ORF, of uncertain function. The CDR3 runs 15 residues. Deletions cut 3 bases from V and 6 bases from J, with 18 bases between. This chain's CDR3 is CASSQAEGSGREQYF. The CDR3 region has the DNA TGCGCCAGCAGTCAGGCAGAGGGGAGCGGGCGCGAGCAGTACTTC.

The chain carries TRBV28 and TRBJ2-3, with 7 bases identical to TRBD1. CDR1 MDHEN and CDR2 SYDVKM come from the germline V gene. The ends lost 3 bases at V and 3 bases at J; junction bases unmatched: 6. This CDR3 is built from 15 residues. The CDR3 DNA reads TGTGCCAGCAGTTTCCCCGACAGGGTGACAGATACGCAGTATTTT. It is translated as CASSFPDRVTDTQYF.

The rearrangement joins TRBV5-5 to TRBJ1-1, with D possibly TRBD1 on 5 matching bases. The CDR3 consists of 15 residues. V dropped 2 bases and J dropped 3 bases, with 14 bases sitting between them. Germline V lookup: CDR1 SGHKS, CDR2 YYEKEE (reference sequence). The CDR3 coding sequence is TGTGCCAGCAGCTTACTTTCGGACATTCACACTGAAGCTTTCTTT. The encoded protein is CASSLLSDIHTEAFF.

The rearrangement joins TRBV4-1 to TRBJ2-7; 10 bases are a match to TRBD2. The germline CDR1 and CDR2 sequences are MGHRA and YSYEKL. V dropped 4 bases and J dropped 4; count of bases not matched to a gene: 7. The CDR3 has 15 amino acids. The CDR3 protein is CASSLTSGAQYEQYF. The CDR3 DNA follows: TGCGCCAGCAGCCTTACTAGCGGGGCCCAGTACGAGCAGTACTTC.

The genes are TRBV4-2 and TRBJ2-1; 7 nucleotides align to TRBD2. The CDR3 consists of 15 residues. The junction had 9 bases not matched to a gene; V was cut back by 1 base and J by 9 bases. In germline, CDR1 is LGHNA, CDR2 YNFKEQ. The CDR3 loop is CASSQVGGTLGEQFF. The CDR3, as DNA: TGTGCCAGCAGCCAAGTCGGGGGGACCTTGGGTGAGCAGTTCTTC.

The chain carries TRBV5-6 and TRBJ1-2; D is unresolved. Germline loops: CDR1 SGHDT, CDR2 YYEEEE. V lost 4 bases and J lost 8, with 9 bases in between. The CDR3 loop spans 11 amino acids. CDR3 coding DNA: TGTGCCAGCAGCAGATGGGAGGGCTACACCTTC. It codes for CASSRWEGYTF. The full variable domain, its missing parts supplied by reference TRBV5-6 and TRBJ1-2, is DAGVTQSPTHLIKTRGQQVTLRCSPKSGHDTVSWYQQALGQGPQFIFQYYEEEERQRGNFPDRFSGHQFPNYSSELNVNALLLGDSALYLCASSRWEGYTFGSGTRLTVV.

CDR3 sequence: CASSEAERGGSDEQYF. The CDR3 bases are TGTGCCAGCAGTGAAGCCGAGCGGGGGGGTAGTGACGAGCAGTACTTC. The chain has TRBV2 and TRBJ2-7, with 10 bases identical to TRBD2. CDR3 length equals 16 residues. The junction had 7 bases not matched to a gene; V was cut back by 0 bases and J by 5 bases. CDR1 and CDR2 (germline): SNHLY, FYNNEI. Variable domain in full (rest from reference TRBV2 and TRBJ2-7): EPEVTQTPSHQVTQMGQEVILRCVPISNHLYFYWYRQILGQKVEFLVSFYNNEISEKSEIFDDQFSVERPDGSNFTLKIRSTKLEDSAMYFCASSEAERGGSDEQYFGPGTRLTVT.

The chain joins TRBV6-5 to TRBJ2-2; 7 positions agree with TRBD1. Per germline, CDR1 MNHEY and CDR2 SVGAGI. The CDR3 extends over 14 amino acids. J gave up 6 bases and V 10 bases, and 11 bases lay outside the gene matches. CDR3 sequence reads: CATLSTGTAGELFF. Written as DNA, the CDR3 is TGTGCCACTCTATCGACAGGGACCGCCGGGGAGCTGTTTTTT.

This sequence joins TRBV30 and TRBJ1-6, with D maybe TRBD1 (5 bases). With 0 bases removed from V and 10 bases from J, the gap between germline ends came to 16 bases. The CDR3 runs 15 residues. Germline V gene lookup returns CDR1 GTSNPN and CDR2 SVGIG (reference sequence). The CDR3 DNA is TGTGCCTGGAGTGTACGCGCAGGGTGGGAATCACCCCTCCACTTT. It encodes CAWSVRAGWESPLHF.